This is a list of T cell receptor beta chains from one sample in a study of cytomegalovirus exposure and HLA in healthy donors. The assay was immunoSEQ multiplex PCR, and TCRdb's table has in-frame clones only and misses some. In the table there are about 160,000 clones, 65% to 70% of which are singletons. Input material: PBMCs. These receptors originate from a woman aged 18-30 years in good health and CMV-seropositive. Both conserved end residues are part of each CDR3. D genes are given only for firm matches. Some rows have no size entry. The others give once, few or many, or a class for an expanded clone.

TRBV19	TRBJ2-4	TRBD1	NA	CASIGQGSRNIQYF	TGTGCCAGTATAGGACAGGGCTCTAGAAACATTCAGTACTTC
TRBV4-2	TRBJ2-7	TRBD2	NA	CASSQDYGTSGGYEQYF	TGTGCCAGCAGCCAAGATTATGGGACTAGCGGTGGCTACGAGCAGTACTTC
TRBV30	TRBJ2-3	TRBD1	NA	CAGNRGLLTDTQYF	TGTGCCGGCAACAGGGGGCTACTCACAGATACGCAGTATTTT
TRBV19	TRBJ2-7	TRBD2	NA	CASSTRTSGITIYEQYF	TGTGCCAGTAGTACCCGGACTAGCGGGATAACGATCTACGAGCAGTACTTC
TRBV27	TRBJ2-7	NA	NA	CASSNRLGSSYEQYF	TGTGCCAGCAGTAACCGCCTAGGTAGTTCCTACGAGCAGTACTTC
TRBV4-1	TRBJ2-7	TRBD2	NA	CASSPEATSGKYEQYF	TGCGCCAGCAGCCCCGAAGCGACTAGCGGGAAGTACGAGCAGTACTTC
TRBV5-6	TRBJ2-7	TRBD1	few	CASSSGQGDPYEQYF	TGTGCCAGCAGCAGCGGACAGGGGGACCCCTACGAGCAGTACTTC
TRBV15	TRBJ2-7	TRBD2	NA	CATSREVGLADEQYF	TGTGCCACCAGCAGAGAAGTGGGACTAGCAGACGAGCAGTACTTC
TRBV7-2	TRBJ2-7	TRBD1	NA	CASSLAPGQGLYEQYF	TGTGCCAGCAGCCTCGCTCCGGGACAGGGGCTTTACGAGCAGTACTTC
TRBV5-1	TRBJ2-5	NA	NA	CASSSGLLQYF	TGCGCCAGCAGCTCGGGACTGCTTCAGTACTTC
TRBV5-4	TRBJ2-7	NA	NA	CASKGPVDYEQYF	TGTGCCAGCAAAGGGCCCGTCGACTACGAGCAGTACTTC
TRBV16	TRBJ1-1	NA	few	CASTPEGGAHMNTEAFF	TGTGCCAGCACCCCTGAGGGGGGGGCGCACATGAACACTGAAGCTTTCTTT
TRBV10-3	TRBJ1-2	NA	NA	CAISRTAYGYTF	TGTGCCATCAGTAGGACAGCATATGGCTACACCTTC
TRBV7-9	TRBJ1-2	NA	NA	CASSLGGSTGLNYGYTF	TGTGCCAGCAGCTTAGGTGGGTCGACAGGACTCAACTATGGCTACACCTTC
TRBV9	TRBJ2-7	NA	few	CASSVGSAGSYEQYF	TGTGCCAGCAGCGTAGGTTCAGCAGGATCCTACGAGCAGTACTTC
TRBV7-3	TRBJ2-7	NA	NA	CASSSGADYEQYF	TGTGCCAGCAGCTCAGGGGCAGACTACGAGCAGTACTTC
TRBV7-8	TRBJ1-5	NA	NA	CASSQAQWAQPQHF	TGTGCCAGCAGCCAGGCCCAGTGGGCTCAGCCCCAGCATTTT
TRBV6-5	TRBJ1-3	NA	NA	CAGGRGHSGNTIYF	TGTGCCGGGGGGAGGGGTCACTCTGGAAACACCATATATTTT
TRBV27	TRBJ2-2	TRBD2	NA	CASSLGTSGTGGELFF	TGTGCCAGCAGTTTAGGGACTAGCGGGACCGGCGGGGAGCTGTTTTTT
TRBV9	TRBJ1-1	TRBD1	NA	CASSTRQGDTEAFF	TGTGCCAGCAGCACCAGACAGGGGGACACTGAAGCTTTCTTT
TRBV6-5	TRBJ2-3	NA	few	CASRGSGSTDTQYF	TGTGCCAGCCGCGGTAGCGGAAGCACAGATACGCAGTATTTT
TRBV2	TRBJ2-7	NA	NA	CASAGINYEQYF	TGTGCCAGCGCGGGGATCAACTACGAGCAGTACTTC
TRBV5-1	TRBJ2-7	TRBD2	NA	CASSLKVSITTSGSREQYF	TGCGCCAGCAGCTTGAAAGTCTCGATCACCACTAGCGGGAGTCGAGAGCAGTACTTC
TRBV25-1	TRBJ2-7	NA	NA	CASSGYGTLGYEQYF	TGTGCCAGCAGTGGTTACGGGACACTAGGATACGAGCAGTACTTC
TRBV27	TRBJ1-5	NA	once	CASSFGNQPQHF	TGTGCCAGCAGTTTCGGCAATCAGCCCCAGCATTTT
TRBV19	TRBJ2-5	NA	once	CASSNGDTGAETQYF	TGTGCCAGTAGTAACGGGGACACCGGAGCAGAGACCCAGTACTTC
TRBV27	TRBJ2-7	NA	NA	CASSWLRRGISYEQYF	TGTGCCAGCAGTTGGCTCCGTCGGGGAATATCCTACGAGCAGTACTTC